Listed below are T cell receptor beta chains from one sample, sequenced in a study of cytomegalovirus exposure and HLA in healthy donors. The table came from immunoSEQ multiplex PCR; TCRdb's copy has only in-frame clones and leaves some out. The sample gives 150,000 to 200,000 clones, approximately 88% of which show up once; 1.2% is in the top ten. Specimen: PBMCs. Receptors originate from a boy under 10 years old in good health and CMV-seronegative. CDR3s include the opening cysteine and the closing phenylalanine or tryptophan.

v_gene	CDR3aa
TRBV18	CASSPRQGANEKLFF
TRBV5-6	CASSLNIRGELFF
TRBV5-1	CASRAGGGWTEAFF
TRBV6-6	CASSSPGTSGINEQFF
TRBV2	CASSEALQAQETQYF
TRBV18	CASYSDSINTGELFF
TRBV29-1	CSVEDRGGRVDTQYF
TRBV4-3	CASSQGVLSTDTQYF
TRBV11-2	CASSLEEGKLFF
TRBV9	CASGEGWYGYTF
TRBV5-5	CASSRAGGPYEQYF
TRBV27	CASSPGQPAKLFF
TRBV19	CASSEREGYNSPLHF
TRBV4-1	CASSHSDSFNQPQHF
TRBV7-2	CASSLWPRLYYNEQFF
TRBV19	CASSIVGQGIQETQYF
TRBV5-6	CASSHYTTWQETQYF
TRBV5-1	CASSLGLENEQFF
TRBV27	CASSLSPGVGYNEQFF
TRBV27	CASSSGTGELFF
TRBV2	CASTRDREETQYF
TRBV18	CASSPRTGGTDTQYF
TRBV7-2	CASSMSGGETQYF
TRBV2	CASNPTGSFTEAFF
TRBV6-1	CATMRPGELFF
TRBV5-5	CASSPVRELASAFF
TRBV6-6	CASSYSDREETQAFF
TRBV27	CASSLLRDYGYTF
TRBV7-2	CASSLARTGGVF
TRBV7-8	CASSSQNRGGNQPQHF
TRBV27	CASKASPGGPKNEQFF
TRBV18	CASSSGTGTTEAFF
TRBV14	CASSQVARVTDTQYF
TRBV7-6	CASSLSGGAYGYTF
TRBV30	CAWSRTGETQYF
TRBV6-1	CASRGDRATYEQYF
TRBV11-2	CASSYRIEAFF
TRBV7-7	CASSRFTGANTEAFF
TRBV4-2	CASSQVSPYEQFF
TRBV2	CASSLHRTEGRQFF
TRBV7-9	CASNHRTPYNSPLHF
TRBV5-4	CASSFPGGSNNEQFF
TRBV7-9	CASSLDTLEPQHF
TRBV10-3	CAISESLADTTDTQYF
TRBV7-9	CASRGVGEQGEAFF
TRBV27	CASSAFGGPNTEAFF
TRBV5-1	CASSLLGVANYGYTF
TRBV18	CASSLGEAPSYEQYF
TRBV12-5	CASGLPSGQKNIQHF
TRBV6-5	CASSRLGHTDTQYF
TRBV5-1	CASSLDPRLAAPKDTQYF